The 5 T cell receptor beta chains below all came from one sample that was sequenced in a study of blood T cells in healthy people across ages. Primers used in a second PCR of about 6 to 11 cycles were a sample-barcoded 5' primer and a J-beta primer mix. TCRdb re-analysed the 5' RACE reads in MiXCR, keeping a single row per CDR3 protein. The data show 700,000 to 950,000 distinct CDR3 sequences, roughly 45% seen once. Sequencing was carried out using blood. The source of these receptors is a woman in her sixties or seventies in good health.

Points on this clonotype: A junction end diverges from the germline sequence, so it may reflect a read error. This chain uses TRBV12-3 or TRBV12-4 with TRBJ2-7; 10 bases agree with TRBD2. This CDR3 has 16 residues. CDR3 in DNA: TGTGCCGGCAGCCCCAGACTAGCGGGCCTCTCCTACGAGCAGTACTTC. Translated: CAGSPRLAGLSYEQYF.

This clonotype came up a few times. The chain recombines TRBV29-1 with TRBJ2-1, with a weak D call TRBD1 (7 bases). The germline V gene encodes CDR1 SQVTM and CDR2 ANQGSEA. CDR3 length: 14 residues. V was clipped by 7 bases and J by 5 bases, with 18 bases between them. The CDR3: CSARLAGGNNEQFF. The DNA for the CDR3 is TGCAGCGCAAGGTTGGCAGGGGGGAACAATGAGCAGTTCTTC.

The chain combines TRBV6-2 or TRBV6-3 with TRBJ2-5, with 7 bases matching TRBD2. V shed 2 bases and J 11 bases; nucleotides not matched to a gene: 17. Germline assignment: CDR1 MNHEY and CDR2 SVGEGT. The CDR3 has 16 amino acids. CDR3 coding DNA: TGTGCCAGCAGTTACGGTCCGGGCGGGAGAGGTAATGAGCAGTACTTC. Protein: CASSYGPGGRGNEQYF.

The chain carries TRBV7-2 and TRBJ1-2, with a weak D call TRBD1 (5 bases). Germline V gene lookup returns CDR1 SGHTA and CDR2 FQGNSA. Trimming took 8 bases from V and 5 from J, leaving 21 bases between them. The CDR3 spans 15 residues. CDR3 DNA sequence: TGTGCCAGCGCGAGAGGGGACCCCCTTTTGTATGGCTACACCTTC. This sequence encodes CASARGDPLLYGYTF.

The chain combines TRBV10-3 with TRBJ2-1; possibly TRBD2 for D (6 bases). V lost 4 bases and J lost 6, with 19 bases in between. The CDR3 is made up of 16 amino acids. In germline, CDR1 is ENHRY, CDR2 SYGVKD. The CDR3 sequence is CAISAQGGTALNEQFF. CDR3 coding DNA: TGTGCCATCAGTGCCCAGGGCGGGACCGCCCTCAATGAGCAGTTCTTC.